Following are 27 T cell receptor beta chains from one sample sequenced in a study of T cells after posttransplantation cyclophosphamide. Produced via immunoSEQ multiplex PCR; TCRdb's table is partial and in-frame only. The table includes tens of thousands of clones, roughly 85% detected once. Source material: PBMCs. Receptors were obtained from a man aged 45-65 years.

The J gene is TRBJ1-4, the V gene TRBV6-1; no firm D call. The CDR3 loop spans 14 amino acids. Germline V gives CDR1 MNHNS, CDR2 SASEGT. V was trimmed by 4 bases and J by 8 bases, leaving 14 bases between them. CDR3 loop: CASSGRVREEKLFF. DNA for the CDR3: TGTGCCAGCAGTGGAAGGGTACGGGAAGAAAAACTGTTTTTT.

This clone was counted between two and nine times. This rearrangement joins TRBV7-2 to TRBJ1-6; D remains unclear. Per the germline V gene, CDR1 is SGHTA and CDR2 is FQGNSA. V lost 1 base and J lost 0, with 4 bases in between. The length of the CDR3 is 15 residues. The CDR3 DNA sequence: TGTGCCAGCAGCTTAGAGAGCTCCTATAATTCACCCCTCCACTTT. This gives the protein CASSLESSYNSPLHF.

The chain carries TRBV4-2 and TRBJ2-7; 15 bases are a match to TRBD2. The CDR3 contains 17 residues. Trimming removed 4 bases from V and 4 bases from J; junction bases left unmatched: 8. The germline gives CDR1 LGHNA, CDR2 YNFKEQ. The chain's CDR3 is CASSPTGTSGRRYEQYF. The DNA for the CDR3 is TGTGCCAGCAGCCCGACCGGGACTAGCGGGAGGCGATACGAGCAGTACTTC.

The chain links TRBV28 to TRBJ1-2; 7 nucleotides line up with TRBD1. J lost 4 bases, V lost 9 bases, and 14 bases had no gene match. CDR3 length: 15 amino acids. Germline V lookup: CDR1 MDHEN, CDR2 SYDVKM. For the CDR3, the DNA is TGTGCCAGTACCCAGGGGGGCTCGGGTTTCTATGGCTACACCTTC. Its translation: CASTQGGSGFYGYTF.

DNA for the CDR3: TGTGCCAGCAGCCCCCGGGAGAACTACGAGCAGTACTTC. Protein: CASSPRENYEQYF. V is TRBV28 and J is TRBJ2-7; D may be TRBD2 (6 bases). The CDR3 extends over 13 amino acids. Trimming shortened V by 6 bases and J by 3 bases, and 12 bases separated the two germline ends. Germline V gene sequence: CDR1 MDHEN, CDR2 SYDVKM.

The chain combines TRBV7-3 with TRBJ1-1, with TRBD1 matching 9 bases. Germline values: CDR1 SGHTA, CDR2 FQGTGA. The V gene end was trimmed by 1 base and the J gene end by 11 bases; junction bases not matched to a gene: 5. The CDR3 consists of 13 residues. The CDR3 here is CASSLIRQGVAFF. In nucleotides, the CDR3 is TGTGCCAGCAGCTTAATAAGACAGGGGGTGGCTTTCTTT.

The CDR3 sequence: CASRRGFNEKLFF. CDR3 DNA sequence: TGCGCCAGCCGCCGGGGGTTTAATGAAAAACTGTTTTTT. This chain links TRBV5-1 with TRBJ1-4; D may be TRBD1 (5 bases). Germline V gene sequence: CDR1 SGHRS, CDR2 YFSETQ. Trimming removed 7 bases from V and 4 bases from J, with 11 bases in between. The length of the CDR3 is 13 residues.

The genes are TRBV5-1 and TRBJ2-7, with D perhaps matching TRBD1 (6 bases). Looked up from germline, CDR1 is SGHRS and CDR2 is YFSETQ. Trimming removed 0 bases from V and 2 bases from J, with 12 bases in between. The CDR3 contains 15 residues. CDR3 in amino acids: CASSLDSGVAYEQYF. Here the CDR3 DNA reads TGCGCCAGCAGCTTGGACTCAGGGGTGGCCTACGAGCAGTACTTC.

V usage is TRBV15 and J usage is TRBJ1-3; 7 bases line up with TRBD1. The germline CDR1 and CDR2 sequences are LNHNV and YYDKDF (reference sequence). The J segment lost 8 bases and the V segment lost 0 bases, leaving 4 bases of the junction unmatched. The CDR3 contains 14 residues. CDR3: CATSREQGGDTIYF. In nucleotides, the CDR3 is TGTGCCACCAGCAGAGAGCAGGGGGGAGACACCATATATTTT.

This rearrangement joins TRBV4-1 to TRBJ2-1; a possible D gene is TRBD1 (5 bases). Germline-derived CDR1 and CDR2 are MGHRA and YSYEKL. This CDR3 contains 13 residues. Between the trimmed V and J ends, which lost 0 bases and 5 bases, there was a span of 5 bases. The CDR3 sequence: CASSQEGDNEQFF. CDR3 bases: TGCGCCAGCAGCCAAGAAGGGGACAATGAGCAGTTCTTC.

The V call is TRBV7-8, the J call TRBJ2-1; TRBD2 matches at 12 bases. The ends lost 6 bases at V and 9 bases at J; junction bases unmatched: 6. From germline, CDR1 is SGHVS and CDR2 FQNEAQ. The CDR3 has 14 residues. The CDR3 bases are TGTGCCAGCAGACAGACTAGCGGGAGAGGTGAGCAGTTCTTC. It yields the protein CASRQTSGRGEQFF.

This clone came up once. The junction does not match germline at one end; this may be a read error. This rearrangement joins TRBV7-7 to TRBJ1-6; the D gene is possibly TRBD1 (6 bases). This CDR3 region has 14 residues. Germline CDR1 and CDR2: SSHAT and FNYEAQ (reference sequence). The CDR3 sequence is CASSLAGDNSPLHF. CDR3 DNA: TGTGCTAGCAGCCTAGCAGGGGATAATTCACCCCTCCACTTT.

V and J are TRBV18 and TRBJ2-1; 8 positions match TRBD2. Germline lookup yields CDR1 KGHSH and CDR2 LQKENI. The CDR3 runs 17 residues. Losses at the gene ends were 2 bases for V and 3 bases for J; bases not matched to a gene: 9. CDR3 in DNA: TGTGCCAGCTCACCAGATTACGGGGGGGGATTCTACAATGAGCAGTTCTTC. This sequence encodes CASSPDYGGGFYNEQFF.

V and J are TRBV7-3 and TRBJ2-5; D gene uncertain. The CDR3 sequence is 13 residues long. The germline V gene has CDR1 SGHTA and CDR2 FQGTGA. V was shortened by 5 bases and J by 3 bases, with 10 bases between the two germline ends. CDR3 loop: CASSHNQKETQYF. CDR3 in DNA: TGTGCCAGCAGCCACAACCAAAAAGAGACCCAGTACTTC.

The chain uses TRBV6-1 and TRBJ2-3, with no clear D. The CDR3 length is 15 residues. Germline values: CDR1 MNHNS, CDR2 SASEGT. Trimming left V 4 bases short and J 4 bases short, with 15 bases between. The CDR3 DNA reads as TGTGCCAGCAGTGGGGTCCTAGGAGTTCCAGATACGCAGTATTTT. Amino acid sequence: CASSGVLGVPDTQYF.

The sample holds a few counts of this clone. The junction departs from the called germline gene at one end, perhaps through a read error. V and J are TRBV2 and TRBJ2-7, with 7 bases identical to TRBD2. The CDR3 totals 12 residues. Germline assignment: CDR1 SNHLY and CDR2 FYNNEI. CDR3: CAGREGYYEQYF. The CDR3 DNA is TGTGCCGGCAGGGAGGGTTACTACGAGCAGTACTTC.

This clone was observed a single time. A junction end diverges from the germline sequence, so it may reflect a read error. Other DNA sequences in this sample translate to the same CDR3. CDR3 DNA: TGTGCCAGTAGTGAAGACCGGCCGCGGGGGACTGAAGCTTTCTTT. Its protein is CASSEDRPRGTEAFF. The chain recombines TRBV6-1 with TRBJ1-1; tentatively, D is TRBD1 (5 bases). This CDR3 is 15 amino acids long. Germline V lookup: CDR1 MNHNS, CDR2 SASEGT.

The chain is built from TRBV4-1 and TRBJ2-2; D call uncertain. V lost 1 base and J 9 bases, leaving 9 bases between the germline ends. This CDR3 contains 13 residues. Germline values: CDR1 MGHRA, CDR2 YSYEKL. The CDR3 DNA is TGCGCCAGCAGCCAAGCTAACTTGAGGGAGCTGTTTTTT. It codes for CASSQANLRELFF.

The chain carries TRBV19 and TRBJ1-3; weak D call: TRBD1 (5 bases). The V end was cut by 9 bases, the J end by 0 bases, with 12 bases between. Germline loops: CDR1 LNHDA, CDR2 SQIVND (reference sequence). The CDR3 sequence is 14 residues long. The DNA of the CDR3 is TGTGCCAGCCATCAGGGTACCTCTGGAAACACCATATATTTT. Protein product: CASHQGTSGNTIYF.

The V call is TRBV7-3, the J call TRBJ2-5; 11 bases match TRBD1. Looked up from germline, CDR1 is SGHTA and CDR2 is FQGTGA. The CDR3 is 17 residues long. The J segment lost 5 bases and the V segment lost 2 bases, leaving 10 bases of the junction unmatched. The CDR3 DNA sequence: TGTGCCAGCAGCTTATACCCCTCCGGGACAGGGGGTGAGACCCAGTACTTC. Translation gives CASSLYPSGTGGETQYF.

The rearrangement uses TRBV7-3 and TRBJ1-1; maybe TRBD1 (5 bases). This CDR3 is 14 amino acids long. Trimming took 3 bases from V and 1 from J, leaving 9 bases between them. The V gene's germline CDR1 is SGHTA and CDR2 FQGTGA. In nucleotides, the CDR3 is TGTGCCAGCAGCTTTGGAGGGACGAACACTGAAGCTTTCTTT. Residues: CASSFGGTNTEAFF.

The chain couples TRBV2 to TRBJ1-1; tentatively, D is TRBD1 (6 bases). This CDR3 is built from 15 residues. Germline CDR1 is SNHLY and CDR2 is FYNNEI. V lost 10 bases, J lost 5 bases, and 23 bases lay in between. The CDR3 DNA is TGTGCCACCATCGGGCTAGGGGGAAAGTGGACTGAAGCTTTCTTT. Translated, it gives CATIGLGGKWTEAFF.

The chain combines TRBV7-3 with TRBJ2-1, with D tentatively TRBD2 (5 bases). Germline CDR1 is SGHTA and CDR2 is FQGTGA. The CDR3 spans 18 residues. V lost 1 base and J lost 3, with 19 bases in between. CDR3 bases: TGTGCCAGCAGCTTAAAACTGGACGCTAAGAGGGACTACAATGAGCAGTTCTTC. Its translation is CASSLKLDAKRDYNEQFF.

The chain combines TRBV2 with TRBJ2-7, with 7 bases that match TRBD1. This CDR3 is 16 amino acids long. The germline V gene has CDR1 SNHLY and CDR2 FYNNEI. V was clipped by 3 bases and J by 5 bases; unmatched bases: 13. This CDR3 is CASSDSHRGVGNEQYF. The CDR3 DNA reads as TGTGCCAGCAGTGATTCACACAGGGGAGTTGGGAACGAGCAGTACTTC.

This chain joins TRBV11-3 and TRBJ1-2; TRBD1 aligns across 8 bases. Germline trimming cut 3 bases from V and 11 bases from J; bases unmatched to any gene: 2. From germline, CDR1 is SGHNT and CDR2 YENEEA. The CDR3 is made up of 11 amino acids. The CDR3 region is CASSFRQGYTF. CDR3 coding DNA: TGTGCCAGCAGCTTTAGACAGGGGTACACCTTC.

The chain recombines TRBV19 with TRBJ1-3, with 8 nucleotides matching TRBD1. Germline V CDR1 and CDR2: LNHDA, SQIVND (reference sequence). With V trimmed by 7 bases and J by 3 bases, 23 bases remained unmatched. This CDR3 contains 20 residues. The CDR3 sequence is CASKPRHTPGQEKIGNTIYF. DNA of the CDR3: TGTGCCAGTAAGCCTCGCCACACCCCGGGACAGGAAAAGATTGGAAACACCATATATTTT.

This rearrangement joins TRBV6-5 to TRBJ2-7; no reliable D call. Germline V lookup: CDR1 MNHEY, CDR2 SVGAGI. V lost 10 bases and J lost 4, with 14 bases in between. CDR3 length: 12 amino acids. The CDR3 region is CANMGQAYEQYF. For the CDR3, the DNA is TGTGCCAACATGGGCCAGGCGTACGAGCAGTACTTC.